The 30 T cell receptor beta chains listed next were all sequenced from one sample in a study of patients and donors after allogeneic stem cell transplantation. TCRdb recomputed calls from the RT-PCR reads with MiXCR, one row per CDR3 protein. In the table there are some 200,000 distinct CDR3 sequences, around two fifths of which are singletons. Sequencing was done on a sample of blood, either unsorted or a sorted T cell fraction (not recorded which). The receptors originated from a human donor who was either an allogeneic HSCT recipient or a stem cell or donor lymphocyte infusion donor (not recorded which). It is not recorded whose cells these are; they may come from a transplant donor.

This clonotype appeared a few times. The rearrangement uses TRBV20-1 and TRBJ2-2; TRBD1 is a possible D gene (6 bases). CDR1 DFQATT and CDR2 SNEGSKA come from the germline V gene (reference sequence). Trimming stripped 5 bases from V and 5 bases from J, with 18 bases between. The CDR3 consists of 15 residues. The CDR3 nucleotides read TGCAGTGCTCGAAGCACAGGGTTTGAGACCGGGGAGCTGTTTTTT. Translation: CSARSTGFETGELFF.

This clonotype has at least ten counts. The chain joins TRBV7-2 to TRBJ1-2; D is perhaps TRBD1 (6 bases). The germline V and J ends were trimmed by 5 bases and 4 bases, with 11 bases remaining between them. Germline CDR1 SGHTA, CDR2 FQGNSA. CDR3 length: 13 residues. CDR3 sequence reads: CASSHGTTYGYTF. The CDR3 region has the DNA TGTGCCAGCAGCCACGGGACAACCTATGGCTACACCTTC.

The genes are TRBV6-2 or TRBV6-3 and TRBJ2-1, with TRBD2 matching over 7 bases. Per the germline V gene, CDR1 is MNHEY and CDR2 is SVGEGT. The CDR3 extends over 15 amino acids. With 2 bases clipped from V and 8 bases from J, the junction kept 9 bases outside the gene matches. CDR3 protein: CASSYRAGVVDEQFF. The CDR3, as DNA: TGTGCCAGCAGTTACCGGGCGGGAGTGGTTGATGAGCAGTTCTTC.

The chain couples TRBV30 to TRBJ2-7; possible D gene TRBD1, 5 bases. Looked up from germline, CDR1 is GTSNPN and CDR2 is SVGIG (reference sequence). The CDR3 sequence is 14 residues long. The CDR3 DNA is TGTGTGGGTGCGTGGGGCCAATACTCCTACGAGCAGTACTTC. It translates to CVGAWGQYSYEQYF.

CDR3 sequence: CSGGTGPLSGYTF. Here the CDR3 DNA reads TGCAGTGGTGGGACAGGACCTCTAAGTGGCTACACCTTC. The chain uses TRBV20-1 and TRBJ1-2, with 8 bases matching TRBD1. The CDR3 runs 13 residues. Germline-derived CDR1 and CDR2 are DFQATT and SNEGSKA (reference sequence). J was trimmed by 7 bases and V by 7 bases; bases with no gene match: 11.

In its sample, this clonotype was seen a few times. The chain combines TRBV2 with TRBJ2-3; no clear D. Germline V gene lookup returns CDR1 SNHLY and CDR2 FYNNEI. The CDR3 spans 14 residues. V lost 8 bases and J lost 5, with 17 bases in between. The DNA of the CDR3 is TGTGCCAGCGAAGGGCGGACCGGAAAAGATACGCAGTATTTT. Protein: CASEGRTGKDTQYF.

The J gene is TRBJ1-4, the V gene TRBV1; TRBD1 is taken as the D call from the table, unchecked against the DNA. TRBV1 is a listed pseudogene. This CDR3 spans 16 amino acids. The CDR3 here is CTSSQERRVKNEKLFF. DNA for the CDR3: TGCACCAGCAGCCAAGAACGCAGGGTGAAAAATGAAAAACTGTTTTTT.

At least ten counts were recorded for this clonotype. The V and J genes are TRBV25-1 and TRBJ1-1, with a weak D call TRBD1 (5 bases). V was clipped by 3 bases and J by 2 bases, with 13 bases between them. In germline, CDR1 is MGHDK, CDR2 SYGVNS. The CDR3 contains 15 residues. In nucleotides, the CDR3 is TGTGCCAGCAGTGATCCGGCAGGGACTAACACTGAAGCTTTCTTT. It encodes CASSDPAGTNTEAFF.

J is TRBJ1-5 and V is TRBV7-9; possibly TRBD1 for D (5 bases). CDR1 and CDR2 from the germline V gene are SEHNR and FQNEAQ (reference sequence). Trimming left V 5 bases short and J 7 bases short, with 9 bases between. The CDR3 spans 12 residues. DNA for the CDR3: TGTGCCAGCAGCCAAAGGGACCAGCCCCAGCATTTT. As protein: CASSQRDQPQHF.

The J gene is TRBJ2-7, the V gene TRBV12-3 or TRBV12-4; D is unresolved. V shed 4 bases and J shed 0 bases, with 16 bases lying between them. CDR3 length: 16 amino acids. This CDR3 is CASSYRGRSSSYEQYF. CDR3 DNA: TGTGCCAGCAGTTACCGAGGAAGGTCGAGCTCCTACGAGCAGTACTTC.

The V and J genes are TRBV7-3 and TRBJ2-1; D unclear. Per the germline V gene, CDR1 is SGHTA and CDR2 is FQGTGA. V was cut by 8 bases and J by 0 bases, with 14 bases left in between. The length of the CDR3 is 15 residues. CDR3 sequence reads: CASSLSLSSYNEQFF. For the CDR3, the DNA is TGTGCCAGCTCACTTTCCCTAAGCTCCTACAATGAGCAGTTCTTC.

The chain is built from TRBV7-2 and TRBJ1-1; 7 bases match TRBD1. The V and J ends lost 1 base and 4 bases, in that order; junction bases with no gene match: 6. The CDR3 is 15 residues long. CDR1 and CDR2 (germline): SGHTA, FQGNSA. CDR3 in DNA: TGTGCCAGCAGCTTAGACGGCAGGGGGTTCACTGAAGCTTTCTTT. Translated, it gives CASSLDGRGFTEAFF.

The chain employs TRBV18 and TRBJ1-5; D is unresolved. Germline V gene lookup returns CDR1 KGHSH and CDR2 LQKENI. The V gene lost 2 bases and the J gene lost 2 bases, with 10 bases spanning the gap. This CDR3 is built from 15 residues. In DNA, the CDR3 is TGTGCCAGCTCACCATTGGGCGCAGGCAATCAGCCCCAGCATTTT. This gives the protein CASSPLGAGNQPQHF. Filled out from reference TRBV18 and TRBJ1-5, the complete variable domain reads NAGVMQNPRHLVRRRGQEARLRCSPMKGHSHVYWYRQLPEEGLKFMVYLQKENIIDESGMPKERFSAEFPKEGPSILRIQQVVRGDSAAYFCASSPLGAGNQPQHFGDGTRLSIL.

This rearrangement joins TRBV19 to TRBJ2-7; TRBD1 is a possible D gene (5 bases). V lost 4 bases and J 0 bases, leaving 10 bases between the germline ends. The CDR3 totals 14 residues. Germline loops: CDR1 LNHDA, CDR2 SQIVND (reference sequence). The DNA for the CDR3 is TGTGCCAGTAGTACGACAGAAAGCTCCTACGAGCAGTACTTC. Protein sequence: CASSTTESSYEQYF.

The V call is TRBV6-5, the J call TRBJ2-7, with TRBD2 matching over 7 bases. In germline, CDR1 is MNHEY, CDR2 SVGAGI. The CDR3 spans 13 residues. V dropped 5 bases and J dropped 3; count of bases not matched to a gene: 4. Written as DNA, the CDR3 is TGTGCCAGCAGTCGGGAGGTGAACTACGAGCAGTACTTC. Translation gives CASSREVNYEQYF.

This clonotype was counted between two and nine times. The DNA for the CDR3 is TGTGCCAGCAGCCCGGGCGCGTTGGGTTACGAGCAGTACTTC. This encodes CASSPGALGYEQYF. V and J are TRBV12-3 or TRBV12-4 and TRBJ2-7; D not certain. V lost 6 bases to trimming and J lost 4 bases, with 16 bases between them. The CDR3 spans 14 residues.

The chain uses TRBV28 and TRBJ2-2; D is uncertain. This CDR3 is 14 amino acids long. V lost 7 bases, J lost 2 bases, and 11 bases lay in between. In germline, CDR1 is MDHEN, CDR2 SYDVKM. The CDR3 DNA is TGTGCCAGCACCCAAGGACCCAACACCGGGGAGCTGTTTTTT. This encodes CASTQGPNTGELFF.

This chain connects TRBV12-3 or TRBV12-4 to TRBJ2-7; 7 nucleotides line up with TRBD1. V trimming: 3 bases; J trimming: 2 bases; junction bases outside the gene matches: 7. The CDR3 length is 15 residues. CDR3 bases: TGTGCCAGCAGTTTTAAGCCAGGGGGAGCCTACGAGCAGTACTTC. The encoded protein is CASSFKPGGAYEQYF.

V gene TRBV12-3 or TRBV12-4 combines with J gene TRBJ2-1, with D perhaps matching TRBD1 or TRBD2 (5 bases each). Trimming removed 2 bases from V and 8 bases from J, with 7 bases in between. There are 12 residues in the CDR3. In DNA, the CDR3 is TGTGCCAGCAGTTTACGGGGCGATGAGCAGTTCTTC. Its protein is CASSLRGDEQFF.

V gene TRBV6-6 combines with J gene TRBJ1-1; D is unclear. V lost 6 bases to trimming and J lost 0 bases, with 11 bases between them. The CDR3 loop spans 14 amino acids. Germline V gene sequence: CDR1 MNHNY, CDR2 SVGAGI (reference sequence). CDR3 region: CASRGLGLNTEAFF. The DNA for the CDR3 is TGTGCCAGCAGGGGATTGGGGTTGAACACTGAAGCTTTCTTT.

The CDR3 region is CASRATGGNGYTF. The CDR3, as DNA: TGTGCCAGCAGGGCAACAGGGGGCAATGGCTACACCTTC. The rearrangement uses TRBV27 and TRBJ1-2, with TRBD1 matching over 9 bases. Germline V gene data show CDR1 as MNHEY and CDR2 as SMNVEV (reference sequence). The CDR3 has 13 amino acids. J gave up 6 bases and V 6 bases, and 5 bases lay outside the gene matches.

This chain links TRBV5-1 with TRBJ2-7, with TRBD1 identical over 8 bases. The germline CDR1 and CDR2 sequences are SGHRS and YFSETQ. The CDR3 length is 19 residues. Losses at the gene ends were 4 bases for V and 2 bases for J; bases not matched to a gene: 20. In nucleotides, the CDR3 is TGCGCCAGCAGCCTTCTCGAGACAGGGGACGGACCCTTCCCCTACGAGCAGTACTTC. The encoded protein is CASSLLETGDGPFPYEQYF.

CDR3: CSVTGRYNEQFF. CDR3 DNA: TGCAGCGTGACAGGGCGTTACAATGAGCAGTTCTTC. V usage is TRBV29-1 and J usage is TRBJ2-1; TRBD1 agrees at 7 bases. The CDR3 spans 12 residues. The V gene's germline CDR1 is SQVTM and CDR2 ANQGSEA. V lost 6 bases to trimming and J lost 4 bases; unmatched junction nucleotides: 3.

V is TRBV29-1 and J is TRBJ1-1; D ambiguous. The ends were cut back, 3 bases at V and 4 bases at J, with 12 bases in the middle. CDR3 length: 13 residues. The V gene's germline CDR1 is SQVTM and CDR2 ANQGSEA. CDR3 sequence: CSVDGSLRTEAFF. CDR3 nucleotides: TGCAGCGTTGATGGCAGTTTACGCACTGAAGCTTTCTTT.

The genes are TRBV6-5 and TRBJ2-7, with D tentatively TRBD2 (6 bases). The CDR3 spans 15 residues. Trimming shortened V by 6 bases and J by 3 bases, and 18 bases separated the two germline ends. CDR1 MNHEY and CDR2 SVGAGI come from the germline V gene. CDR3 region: CASSPQGGHLYEQYF. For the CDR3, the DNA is TGTGCCAGCAGCCCTCAGGGAGGACACCTCTACGAGCAGTACTTC.

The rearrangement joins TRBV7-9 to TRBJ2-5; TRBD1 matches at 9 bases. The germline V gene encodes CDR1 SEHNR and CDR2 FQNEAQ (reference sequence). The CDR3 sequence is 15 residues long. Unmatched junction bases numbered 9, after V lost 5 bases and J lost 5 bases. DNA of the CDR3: TGTGCCAGCAGCCTTACAGGGGGCAACGAGGAGACCCAGTACTTC. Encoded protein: CASSLTGGNEETQYF.

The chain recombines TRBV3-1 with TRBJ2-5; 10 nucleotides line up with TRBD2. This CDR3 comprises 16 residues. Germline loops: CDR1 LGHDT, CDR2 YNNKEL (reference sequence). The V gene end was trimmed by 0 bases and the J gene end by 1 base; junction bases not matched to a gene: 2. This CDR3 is CASSQDPSGSQETQYF. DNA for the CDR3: TGTGCCAGCAGCCAAGACCCTAGCGGGAGCCAAGAGACCCAGTACTTC.

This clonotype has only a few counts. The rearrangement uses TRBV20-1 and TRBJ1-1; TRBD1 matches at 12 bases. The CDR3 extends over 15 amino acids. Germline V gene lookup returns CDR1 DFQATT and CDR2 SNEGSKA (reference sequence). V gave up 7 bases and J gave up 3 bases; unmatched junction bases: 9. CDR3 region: CSVSGTGGEDTEAFF. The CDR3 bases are TGCAGTGTCTCCGGGACAGGGGGCGAGGACACTGAAGCTTTCTTT.

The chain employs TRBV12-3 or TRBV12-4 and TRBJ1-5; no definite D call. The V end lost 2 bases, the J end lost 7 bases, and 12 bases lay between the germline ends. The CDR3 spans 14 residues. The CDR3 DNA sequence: TGTGCCAGCAGTTTATTTCCGGGGAACCAGCCCCAGCATTTT. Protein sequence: CASSLFPGNQPQHF.

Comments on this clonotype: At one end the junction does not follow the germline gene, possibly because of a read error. In DNA, the CDR3 is TGTGCCCTGGACGGGGTTAGCTTC. This translates into CALDGVSF. The chain recombines TRBV7-9 with TRBJ1-2; D gene uncertain. CDR1 SEHNR and CDR2 FQNEAQ come from the germline V gene (reference sequence). CDR3 size: 8 residues.